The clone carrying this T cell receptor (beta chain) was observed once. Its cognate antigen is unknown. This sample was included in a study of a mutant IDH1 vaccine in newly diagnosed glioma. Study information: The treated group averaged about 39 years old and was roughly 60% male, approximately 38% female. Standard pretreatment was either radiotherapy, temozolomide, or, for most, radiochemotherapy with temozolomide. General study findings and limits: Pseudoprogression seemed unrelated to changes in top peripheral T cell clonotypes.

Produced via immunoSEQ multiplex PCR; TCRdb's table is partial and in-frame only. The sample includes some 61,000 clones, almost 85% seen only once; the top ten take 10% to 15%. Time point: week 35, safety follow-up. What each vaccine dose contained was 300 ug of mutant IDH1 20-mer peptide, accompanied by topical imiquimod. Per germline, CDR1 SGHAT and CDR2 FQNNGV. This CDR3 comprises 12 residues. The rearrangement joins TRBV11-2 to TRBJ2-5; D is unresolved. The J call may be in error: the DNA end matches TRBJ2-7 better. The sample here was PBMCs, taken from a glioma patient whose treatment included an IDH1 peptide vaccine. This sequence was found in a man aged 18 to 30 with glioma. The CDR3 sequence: CASSLRPYEQYF. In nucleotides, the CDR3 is TGTGCCAGCAGCCTCAGACCATACGAGCAGTACTTC.